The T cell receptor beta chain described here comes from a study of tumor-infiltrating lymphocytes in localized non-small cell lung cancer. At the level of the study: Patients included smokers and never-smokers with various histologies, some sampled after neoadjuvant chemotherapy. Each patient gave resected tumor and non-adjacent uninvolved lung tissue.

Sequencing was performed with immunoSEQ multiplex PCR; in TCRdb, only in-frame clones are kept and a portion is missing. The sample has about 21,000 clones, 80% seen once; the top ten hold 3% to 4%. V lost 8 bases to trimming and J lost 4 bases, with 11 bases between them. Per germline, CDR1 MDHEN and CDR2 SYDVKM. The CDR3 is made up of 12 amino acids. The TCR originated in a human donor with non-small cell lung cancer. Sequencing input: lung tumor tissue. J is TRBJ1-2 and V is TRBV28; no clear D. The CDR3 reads CASRTGSYGYTF. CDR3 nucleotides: TGTGCCAGCCGGACGGGGTCCTATGGCTACACCTTC.